Following are 20 T cell receptor beta chains from one sample sequenced in a study of tumor and adjacent non-tumor tissue in lung cancer. This sample's RNA came from whole unsorted tissue. The library came from three nested PCR rounds adapted from ARM-PCR protocols. In TCRdb, the multiplex PCR reads were re-called with MiXCR into one record per CDR3 protein. The sample shows roughly 220,000 distinct CDR3 sequences, around 70% of them seen only once. Sequenced input: lung tumor tissue. Receptors were obtained from a man between 60 and 75 years old with non-small cell lung cancer.

The V and J genes are TRBV11-2 and TRBJ1-1; 7 bases line up with TRBD1. Germline lookup yields CDR1 SGHAT and CDR2 FQNNGV. This CDR3 has 14 residues. Trimming at V came to 5 bases and at J to 7 bases, leaving 10 bases not matched to a gene. As DNA, the CDR3 is TGTGCCAGCAGCCCAAGGCGACAGGGATTTGAAGCTTTCTTT. It encodes CASSPRRQGFEAFF.

This sequence joins TRBV4-3 and TRBJ2-2, with D unresolved. The CDR3 is made up of 13 amino acids. The germline V and J ends were trimmed by 1 base and 4 bases, with 4 bases remaining between them. CDR1 is LGHNA and CDR2 is YSLEER in the germline V gene. CDR3 sequence (DNA): TGCGCCAGCAGCCAAGGGATCACCGGGGAGCTGTTTTTT. This encodes CASSQGITGELFF.

Comment on this clonotype: A read error may explain this, as a much larger clone is one base away. This rearrangement joins TRBV5-4 to TRBJ2-3; the D gene is possibly TRBD1 (6 bases). Germline lookup yields CDR1 SGHNT and CDR2 YYREEE (reference sequence). This CDR3 comprises 14 residues. The CDR3 sequence: CANSLRGSTDTQYF. The CDR3 nucleotides read TGTGCCAACAGCTTGAGGGGGAGCACAGATACGCAGTATTTT.

For this clonotype: One junction end does not reproduce the germline sequence, and a read error may be involved. The chain has TRBV4-3 and TRBJ2-4, with D maybe TRBD2 (5 bases). Looked up from germline, CDR1 is LGHNA and CDR2 is YSLEER. The CDR3 extends over 18 amino acids. The CDR3 coding sequence is TGCGCCAGCAGCCAAACGAACCGACCGGGGTGGGGAAAAAACCTTCAGTACTTC. Its translation: CASSQTNRPGWGKNLQYF.

To note about this clonotype: A much larger clone lies one base from this, so it may be a read error. This sequence joins TRBV20-1 and TRBJ1-1; 7 bases match TRBD1. With 5 bases clipped from V and 4 bases from J, the junction kept 10 bases outside the gene matches. From germline, CDR1 is DFQATT and CDR2 SNEGSKA (reference sequence). The CDR3 is made up of 14 amino acids. CDR3 in DNA: TGCAGTGCTGCAAAGGGGGCGCGCGGCACTGAAGCTTTCTTT. This sequence encodes CSAAKGARGTEAFF.

In its sample, this clonotype was seen once. An end of the junction does not agree with germline; a read error may underlie this. V and J are TRBV4-1 and TRBJ2-1; D remains ambiguous. Germline values: CDR1 MGHRA, CDR2 YSYEKL. The CDR3 loop spans 13 amino acids. In DNA form, the CDR3 reads TGCACCAGCAGCCCCACGTTAACCCATGAGCAGTTCTTC. It codes for CTSSPTLTHEQFF.

To note about this clonotype: In this CDR3 the conserved last residue, phenylalanine or tryptophan, is missing, so a read error is likely. The chain has TRBV6-6 and TRBJ1-2; D not resolved. The CDR3 loop spans 11 amino acids. Germline values: CDR1 MNHNY, CDR2 SVGAGI (reference sequence). V lost 10 bases and J 8 bases, leaving 14 bases between the germline ends. This CDR3 reads CATGGQSGYTS. The CDR3 DNA sequence: TGTGCCACCGGAGGGCAAAGCGGCTACACCTCC.

This clonotype was detected only once. The J gene is TRBJ1-2, the V gene TRBV5-6; unclear D gene. V lost 2 bases and J lost 10, with 9 bases in between. Germline loops: CDR1 SGHDT, CDR2 YYEEEE. The CDR3 loop spans 11 amino acids. The CDR3 reads CASSFVVDYTF. In nucleotides, the CDR3 is TGTGCCAGCAGCTTTGTCGTGGACTACACCTTC.

This clonotype appeared a single time. One end of the junction does not line up with germline, which may come from a read error. J is TRBJ2-2 and V is TRBV11-3; TRBD2 matches at 10 bases. Germline loops: CDR1 SGHNT, CDR2 YENEEA. The CDR3 has 16 amino acids. The CDR3 is CASGLTSGVNTGELFF. In DNA form, the CDR3 reads TGTGCCAGCGGCCTAACTAGCGGGGTGAACACAGGGGAGCTGTTTTTT.

The chain couples TRBV12-5 to TRBJ1-5; 8 positions agree with TRBD1. This CDR3 has 16 residues. Germline lookup yields CDR1 LGHNT and CDR2 FRNRAP. Germline trimming cut 6 bases from V and 1 base from J; bases unmatched to any gene: 8. CDR3 nucleotide sequence: TGTGCTAGTGGCCGGACAGGGAGTACGAGCAATCAGCCCCAGCATTTT. It translates to CASGRTGSTSNQPQHF.

As for this clonotype: An end of the junction does not agree with germline; a read error may underlie this. The genes are TRBV5-5 and TRBJ2-7; 8 positions match TRBD1. This CDR3 has 15 residues. Germline-derived CDR1 and CDR2 are SGHKS and YYEKEE (reference sequence). The CDR3 nucleotides read TGTGACAGCAGCCCTCGGACAGGGAGCTCCTACGAGCAGTACTTC. Residues: CDSSPRTGSSYEQYF.

On this clonotype itself: A clone one base away is much larger, so this may be a read error. The chain has TRBV20-1 and TRBJ1-1; D remains ambiguous. The CDR3 loop spans 16 amino acids. V dropped 4 bases and J dropped 3 bases, with 21 bases sitting between them. CDR1 DFQATT and CDR2 SNEGSKA come from the germline V gene (reference sequence). CDR3 nucleotides: TGCAGTGCTACCGCACCGGGCACGTCTCTGGACACTGAAGCTTTCTTT. Translating it yields CSATAPGTSLDTEAFF.

This clonotype was observed once. Germline is not matched at one junction end, which may reflect a read error. The chain carries TRBV11-3 and TRBJ2-7; a possible D gene is TRBD2 (5 bases). Germline lookup yields CDR1 SGHNT and CDR2 YENEEA. The CDR3 has 15 amino acids. The CDR3 nucleotides are TGTGCCAGCAGCCCCGGGCCGGGGAAAGAGAACGAGCAATACTTC. This sequence encodes CASSPGPGKENEQYF.

Comment on this clonotype: At one boundary the junction diverges from the germline segment, which might be a read error. The chain recombines TRBV11-3 with TRBJ2-1; D is uncertain. Germline V CDR1 and CDR2: SGHNT, YENEEA. The length of the CDR3 is 16 residues. The CDR3 here is CARSWGGVSSYNEQFF. The CDR3 nucleotides are TGTGCCAGGAGCTGGGGTGGGGTTAGCTCCTACAATGAGCAGTTCTTC.

About this clonotype itself: A much bigger clone sits one base away, suggesting this may be a read error. V and J are TRBV6-5 and TRBJ2-2; D possibly matches TRBD1 or TRBD2 (5 bases each). The CDR3 extends over 17 amino acids. Germline lookup yields CDR1 MNHEY and CDR2 SVGAGI. V shed 7 bases and J shed 3 bases, with 21 bases lying between them. CDR3 residues: CASKKLSPGHYTGELFF. The CDR3 DNA reads as TGTGCCAGCAAGAAACTTTCCCCGGGGCACTACACCGGGGAGCTGTTTTTT.

Concerning this clonotype itself: The junction differs from germline at one of its ends, possibly a read error. The rearrangement links TRBV28 to TRBJ2-7; 14 bases align to TRBD2. Germline V lookup: CDR1 MDHEN, CDR2 SYDVKM. This CDR3 comprises 17 residues. CDR3 DNA sequence: TGTGCCAGCAGTTTATTGGGGACTAGCGGGAGACTCTACAAGCAGTACTTC. Translation gives CASSLLGTSGRLYKQYF.

As for this clonotype: A read error may be the cause here, since a much bigger clone is one base away. The J gene is TRBJ1-4, the V gene TRBV4-3; D is unresolved. Germline V gene data show CDR1 as LGHNA and CDR2 as YSLEER. The CDR3 covers 15 residues. V was clipped by 4 bases and J by 10 bases, with 19 bases between them. The CDR3 here is CASSPEIAVGGKLFF. The CDR3 region has the DNA TGCGCCAGCAGCCCCGAGATCGCGGTGGGCGGAAAACTGTTTTTT.

As to this clonotype: A much larger clonotype is one base distant, so this may be a read error. The CDR3 region is CSARSDGHYGYTF. The CDR3, as DNA: TGCAGTGCTAGAAGCGACGGCCACTATGGCTACACCTTC. The chain carries TRBV20-1 and TRBJ1-2; D ambiguous. Germline V gene data show CDR1 as DFQATT and CDR2 as SNEGSKA (reference sequence). Trimming left V 2 bases short and J 3 bases short, with 10 bases between. This CDR3 contains 13 residues.

For this clonotype: This could be a read error, since a much larger clone is one nucleotide away. The V call is TRBV12-3 or TRBV12-4, the J call TRBJ2-3; D uncertain. This CDR3 has 13 residues. CDR3 nucleotide sequence: TGTACCAGCAGTTTAGGAAAGGGAGATACGCAGTATTTT. It codes for CTSSLGKGDTQYF.

The count of this clonotype is one. CDR3 DNA sequence: TGTACAAGCAGCCCGGACAGAAACTATGGCTACACCTTC. It specifies CTSSPDRNYGYTF. The chain has TRBV11-3 and TRBJ1-2; TRBD1 is a possible D gene (6 bases). The CDR3 covers 13 residues. Germline assignment: CDR1 SGHNT and CDR2 YENEEA.